This TCR beta chain is drawn from a study of T cells in Graves' hyperthyroidism and ophthalmopathy. There were TCR beta CDR3 regions amplified from RNA transcripts. The HTBI primer set drove a first-round RT-PCR of the TCR CDR3. TCRdb fed the multiplex PCR reads into MiXCR, producing one record per CDR3 protein. In the table there are some 270,000 distinct CDR3 sequences, about an eighth of which are singletons. This CDR3 spans 12 amino acids. CDR1 and CDR2 (germline): SGHAT, FQNNGV. The germline V and J ends were trimmed by 5 bases and 4 bases, with 9 bases remaining between them. With a duration under 2 months, the hyperthyroidism was newly diagnosed in patients aged 18 to 65. The sample, blood from the first hyperthyroidism diagnosis, precedes any ophthalmopathy symptoms. Each 10 ml fresh peripheral blood draw supplied the PBMCs. Study-level points and caveats: Most clonotypes expanded in the thyroid (above 0.001) were also present in blood.

Many counts were recorded for this clonotype. The antigen is not known. The receptor was isolated from a woman aged 25-40 years with Graves' hyperthyroidism that later progressed to Graves' ophthalmopathy. The chain has TRBV11-2 and TRBJ2-7; D gene uncertain. Sequencing was carried out using blood. CDR3 DNA: TGTGCCAGCAGCATCGACACGTACGAGCAGTACTTC. This codes for CASSIDTYEQYF.